This passage covers 13 T cell receptor beta chains from one sample sequenced in a study of breast tumors, draining lymph nodes, adjacent tissues. Breast cancer patients provided tissue from their axillary draining lymph nodes. In TCRdb, the multiplex PCR reads were re-called with MiXCR into one record per CDR3 protein. The table records approximately 230,000 distinct CDR3 sequences, around 35% of them present only once. Sequencing used axillary lymph node tissue. The receptors here all came from a female donor with breast cancer. Some clones in this sample may be carry-over from other donors' samples.

This clonotype was counted once. The chain links TRBV28 to TRBJ1-6; possibly TRBD1 for D (5 bases). This CDR3 has 14 residues. The germline V gene has CDR1 MDHEN and CDR2 SYDVKM. V lost 4 bases, J lost 6 bases, and 10 bases lay in between. CDR3 nucleotides: TGTGCCAGCAGTTGGGGACCGGTTAATTCACCCCTCCACTTT. It codes for CASSWGPVNSPLHF.

This clonotype has just one count. Given a much more abundant clone one base away, this may be a read error. V usage is TRBV20-1 and J usage is TRBJ2-1, with 8 bases fitting TRBD2. CDR1 is DFQATT, CDR2 SNEGSKA, per germline (reference sequence). This CDR3 contains 14 residues. The CDR3 here is CSARVSGIYTEQFF. The CDR3 DNA reads TGCAGTGCTAGAGTTAGCGGGATTTACACTGAGCAGTTCTTC.

Many counts were recorded for this clonotype. The rearrangement links TRBV9 to TRBJ1-4; TRBD1 is a possible D gene (6 bases). From germline, CDR1 is SGDLS and CDR2 YYNGEE. V was trimmed by 4 bases and J by 5 bases, leaving 15 bases between them. The CDR3 totals 15 residues. The CDR3 region has the DNA TGTGCCAGCAGCCCAAGAGGGGGGGTCAATGAAAAACTGTTTTTT. Encoded protein: CASSPRGGVNEKLFF.

In this sample, this clonotype turned up many times. This chain joins TRBV20-1 and TRBJ2-1, with D perhaps matching TRBD1 (6 bases). Germline V gene sequence: CDR1 DFQATT, CDR2 SNEGSKA (reference sequence). CDR3 length equals 11 residues. Trimming left V 6 bases short and J 8 bases short, with 11 bases between. As DNA, the CDR3 is TGCAGTGCGGGCAGGGGTGATGAGCAGTTCTTC. Amino acids: CSAGRGDEQFF.

Only a few counts were recorded for this clonotype. The chain couples TRBV20-1 to TRBJ2-4; D not certain. The V end was cut by 3 bases, the J end by 6 bases, with 12 bases between. The CDR3 length is 13 residues. Germline CDR1 DFQATT, CDR2 SNEGSKA (reference sequence). The CDR3, as DNA: TGCAGTGCTAGGATCCCTAGTTTAAACATTCAGTACTTC. It codes for CSARIPSLNIQYF.

This clonotype was found many times. The chain carries TRBV20-1 and TRBJ2-3; D possibly corresponds to TRBD2 (5 bases). V was shortened by 6 bases and J by 2 bases, with 18 bases between the two germline ends. Germline assignment: CDR1 DFQATT and CDR2 SNEGSKA (reference sequence). This CDR3 spans 15 amino acids. CDR3 loop: CSALPGERPTDTQYF. In DNA form, the CDR3 reads TGCAGTGCCCTCCCCGGGGAGCGGCCCACAGATACGCAGTATTTT.

This clonotype was seen repeatedly, ten times or more. The chain uses TRBV7-8 and TRBJ2-2; 7 bases fit TRBD2. The germline gives CDR1 SGHVS, CDR2 FQNEAQ. This CDR3 has 17 amino acids. J was trimmed by 1 base and V by 5 bases; bases with no gene match: 10. DNA for the CDR3: TGTGCCAGCAGCCTCCCCGAGGGCGGGAGGAACACCGGGGAGCTGTTTTTT. It translates to CASSLPEGGRNTGELFF.

This clonotype was counted ten times or more. J is TRBJ2-5 and V is TRBV11-3; a weak D match, TRBD2 (5 bases). CDR1 is SGHNT and CDR2 is YENEEA in the germline V gene. There are 12 residues in the CDR3. V shed 1 base and J shed 5 bases, with 5 bases lying between them. The CDR3 reads CASSLGEETQYF. CDR3 bases: TGTGCCAGCAGCTTAGGGGAGGAGACCCAGTACTTC.

Many counts were recorded for this clonotype. This rearrangement joins TRBV20-1 to TRBJ2-7; perhaps TRBD2 as D (6 bases). CDR1 is DFQATT, CDR2 SNEGSKA, per germline (reference sequence). The CDR3 has 12 amino acids. Trimming left V 6 bases short and J 7 bases short, with 16 bases between. The CDR3 DNA reads TGCAGTGCCACAGACGGGGGAAAGGAGCAGTACTTC. Translation gives CSATDGGKEQYF.

This clonotype was seen many times. V is TRBV5-8 and J is TRBJ2-3, with no clear D. CDR1 SGHTS and CDR2 YDEGEE come from the germline V gene. The V end lost 1 base, the J end lost 0 bases, and 12 bases lay between the germline ends. This CDR3 has 16 residues. CDR3 amino acids: CASSLSRKASTDTQYF. As DNA, the CDR3 is TGTGCCAGCAGCTTGTCAAGGAAAGCTAGCACAGATACGCAGTATTTT.

With respect to this clonotype: A much more abundant neighbour one base away suggests this may be a read error. The chain combines TRBV12-3 or TRBV12-4 with TRBJ1-2; D unclear. Deletions cut 3 bases from V and 6 bases from J, with 8 bases between. The CDR3 has 12 amino acids. The CDR3 region is CASSFDIHGYTF. The CDR3 nucleotides read TGTGCCAGCAGTTTCGACATCCATGGCTACACCTTC.

In this sample, this clonotype turned up a few times. The rearrangement joins TRBV20-1 to TRBJ2-1; 8 bases line up with TRBD2. After removal of 0 bases from V and 2 bases from J, the junction contained 15 bases not matched to a gene. This CDR3 has 19 residues. The V gene's germline CDR1 is DFQATT and CDR2 SNEGSKA (reference sequence). CDR3 nucleotides: TGCAGTGCTAGAGAACGGGGGACTAGTCCGTTCTCGGCCTACAATGAGCAGTTCTTC. This codes for CSARERGTSPFSAYNEQFF.

This clonotype was observed at least ten times. The V call is TRBV7-8, the J call TRBJ2-3; 7 bases line up with TRBD2. Germline CDR1 SGHVS, CDR2 FQNEAQ. This CDR3 spans 13 amino acids. V was clipped by 0 bases and J by 7 bases; unmatched bases: 1. Here the CDR3 reads CASSLARGNTQYF. The CDR3 DNA is TGTGCCAGCAGCTTAGCGCGGGGGAATACGCAGTATTTT.